This is a list of T cell receptor beta chains from one sample in a study. TCRdb re-called the reads with MiXCR, one entry per CDR3 protein. The sample yields some 4,000 distinct CDR3 sequences, roughly 10% seen once. Sequencing was performed on CD4+ T cells from synovial fluid. These receptors were collected from a human donor with rheumatoid arthritis. The CDR3 runs from the conserved cysteine through the conserved F or W. The D gene is left open where the match is weak. The size entry is marked missing in some rows and otherwise reads once, few, many or a size class.

v_call: TRBV7-9; d_call: -; clone_size: many; j_call: TRBJ2-1; cdr3_nt: TGTGCCAGCAGCTACAGCCTAAGAGAGGAGCAGTTCTTC; cdr3_aa: CASSYSLREEQFF
v_call: TRBV7-2; d_call: -; clone_size: medium-sized; j_call: TRBJ2-7; cdr3_nt: TGTGCCAGCAGCTTTGGGGTAGGGGGAAGGTACGAGCAGTACTTC; cdr3_aa: CASSFGVGGRYEQYF
v_call: TRBV20-1; d_call: -; clone_size: many; j_call: TRBJ1-2; cdr3_nt: TGCAGTGCTAGAGATCGAGGGGGACGTGCTGGCTACACCTTC; cdr3_aa: CSARDRGGRAGYTF
v_call: TRBV5-5; d_call: TRBD1; clone_size: medium-sized; j_call: TRBJ2-2; cdr3_nt: TGTGCCAGCAGCTTGGCCAGGACAGGGCTTAACACCGGGGAGCTGTTTTTT; cdr3_aa: CASSLARTGLNTGELFF
v_call: TRBV12-3/TRBV12-4; d_call: TRBD1; clone_size: many; j_call: TRBJ1-2; cdr3_nt: TGTGCCAGTGTGATTGGACAGGGAACCTCCACCTTC; cdr3_aa: CASVIGQGTSTF
v_call: TRBV20-1; d_call: TRBD1; clone_size: many; j_call: TRBJ2-7; cdr3_nt: TGCAGTGCGCCGGGACAGGGGGCGGAGGAGCAGTACTTC; cdr3_aa: CSAPGQGAEEQYF
v_call: TRBV9; d_call: TRBD2; clone_size: medium-sized; j_call: TRBJ2-7; cdr3_nt: TGTGCCAGCAGCGAGGGACTAGCGGTCTCCTACGAGCAGTACTTC; cdr3_aa: CASSEGLAVSYEQYF
v_call: TRBV6-6; d_call: -; clone_size: medium-sized; j_call: TRBJ2-5; cdr3_nt: TGTGCCAGCAGTTATCAACGACAGAACCAAGAGACCCAGTACTTC; cdr3_aa: CASSYQRQNQETQYF
v_call: TRBV30; d_call: TRBD1; clone_size: -; j_call: TRBJ2-5; cdr3_nt: TGTGCCTGGAGCCCCCGCCGGGACAGGGGGCCGCAAGAGACCCAGTACTTC; cdr3_aa: CAWSPRRDRGPQETQYF
v_call: TRBV18; d_call: -; clone_size: large; j_call: TRBJ2-7; cdr3_nt: TGTGCCAGCTCACTCCTCGGGCCCGGCGACCTTAGGGGCGAGCAGTACTTC; cdr3_aa: CASSLLGPGDLRGEQYF
v_call: TRBV4-3; d_call: TRBD1; clone_size: medium-sized; j_call: TRBJ2-7; cdr3_nt: TGCGCCAGCAGCCCTGTCTTAGGGGGCACCCTCTACGAGCAGTACTTC; cdr3_aa: CASSPVLGGTLYEQYF
v_call: TRBV10-3; d_call: TRBD1; clone_size: few; j_call: TRBJ1-3; cdr3_nt: TGTGCCATCAGTGAGGGGGACAGTAGCCTCTCTGGAAACACCATATATTTT; cdr3_aa: CAISEGDSSLSGNTIYF
v_call: TRBV6-2/TRBV6-3; d_call: TRBD1; clone_size: medium-sized; j_call: TRBJ1-5; cdr3_nt: TGTGCCAGCAGCCGGTTAGACGGGACAGCGTTACCCCAGCATTTT; cdr3_aa: CASSRLDGTALPQHF
v_call: TRBV27; d_call: -; clone_size: many; j_call: TRBJ1-1; cdr3_nt: TGTGCCAGCGGCCGGAGGGTGGGCACTGAAGCTTTCTTT; cdr3_aa: CASGRRVGTEAFF
v_call: TRBV7-2; d_call: TRBD1; clone_size: many; j_call: TRBJ1-2; cdr3_nt: TGTGCCAGCAGCCCCAGCCTCGGACAGGGGCCAGCCCGGAGTTCCTATGGCTACACCTTC; cdr3_aa: CASSPSLGQGPARSSYGYTF
v_call: TRBV7-9; d_call: -; clone_size: many; j_call: TRBJ2-7; cdr3_nt: TGTGCCAGCAGCCCCCTGCGAGGGTCCGAGCAGTACTTC; cdr3_aa: CASSPLRGSEQYF
v_call: TRBV7-2; d_call: -; clone_size: many; j_call: TRBJ2-7; cdr3_nt: TGTGCCAGCAGACCGAATAGGGGGAGAAACGACGAGCAGTACTTC; cdr3_aa: CASRPNRGRNDEQYF
v_call: TRBV7-2; d_call: TRBD1; clone_size: many; j_call: TRBJ2-2; cdr3_nt: TGTGCCAGCAGCCCCGGGACAGGGAATAACGGGGAGCTGTTTTTT; cdr3_aa: CASSPGTGNNGELFF
v_call: TRBV3-1; d_call: -; clone_size: many; j_call: TRBJ1-5; cdr3_nt: TGTGCCAGCAGCCATTGGGGGCGCAATCAGCCCCAGCATTTT; cdr3_aa: CASSHWGRNQPQHF
v_call: TRBV29-1; d_call: -; clone_size: many; j_call: TRBJ2-2; cdr3_nt: TGCAGCGTTGTGTCTGCAGGGGAGCTGTTTTTT; cdr3_aa: CSVVSAGELFF
v_call: TRBV11-3; d_call: TRBD2; clone_size: -; j_call: TRBJ2-3; cdr3_nt: TGTGCCAGCAGCTTAGGGCTAGCGGATAGCACAGATACGCAGTATTTT; cdr3_aa: CASSLGLADSTDTQYF
v_call: TRBV28; d_call: -; clone_size: many; j_call: TRBJ2-1; cdr3_nt: TGTGCCAGCAGTTTATTGGCAGGGGCGAATGAGCAGTTCTTC; cdr3_aa: CASSLLAGANEQFF
v_call: TRBV28; d_call: -; clone_size: few; j_call: TRBJ2-1; cdr3_nt: TGTGCCAGCACCGAGAGGCGGGGGCTAGGGAATGAGCAGTTCTTC; cdr3_aa: CASTERRGLGNEQFF
v_call: TRBV7-2; d_call: -; clone_size: many; j_call: TRBJ1-3; cdr3_nt: TGTGCCAGCAGCCGCCTGTCTGGAAACACCATATATTTT; cdr3_aa: CASSRLSGNTIYF
v_call: TRBV29-1; d_call: -; clone_size: medium-sized; j_call: TRBJ1-1; cdr3_nt: TGCAGCGTTTGGGGCAGGTCGAACACTGAAGCTTTCTTT; cdr3_aa: CSVWGRSNTEAFF
v_call: TRBV6-2/TRBV6-3; d_call: TRBD1; clone_size: medium-sized; j_call: TRBJ2-2; cdr3_nt: TGTGCCAGCAGTTCAGGGACAGGGGTGAACACCGGGGAGCTGTTTTTT; cdr3_aa: CASSSGTGVNTGELFF
v_call: TRBV11-2; d_call: TRBD2; clone_size: medium-sized; j_call: TRBJ2-7; cdr3_nt: TGTGCCAGCAGCTTAGCCAGCGGGGGCTCCTACGAGCAGTACTTC; cdr3_aa: CASSLASGGSYEQYF
v_call: TRBV28; d_call: -; clone_size: medium-sized; j_call: TRBJ2-5; cdr3_nt: TGTGCCAGCAGTTCTCTTAGGGTAGCATGGGAGACCCAGTACTTC; cdr3_aa: CASSSLRVAWETQYF
v_call: TRBV5-1; d_call: TRBD1; clone_size: large; j_call: TRBJ2-3; cdr3_nt: TGCGCCAGCAGCTTGGTAACAGGGGGCCGGACAGATACGCAGTATTTT; cdr3_aa: CASSLVTGGRTDTQYF
v_call: TRBV14; d_call: -; clone_size: many; j_call: TRBJ2-7; cdr3_nt: TGTGCCAGCAGCCAAGGACAGACTAGATCGTACTTC; cdr3_aa: CASSQGQTRSYF